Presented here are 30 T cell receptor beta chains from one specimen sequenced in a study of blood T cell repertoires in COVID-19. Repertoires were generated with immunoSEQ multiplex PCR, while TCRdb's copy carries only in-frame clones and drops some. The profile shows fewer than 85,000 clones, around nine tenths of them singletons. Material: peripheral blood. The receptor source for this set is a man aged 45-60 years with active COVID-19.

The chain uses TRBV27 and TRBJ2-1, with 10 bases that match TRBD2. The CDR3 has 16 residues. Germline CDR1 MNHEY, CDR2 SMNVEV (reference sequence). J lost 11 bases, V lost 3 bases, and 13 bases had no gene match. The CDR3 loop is CASSFGGTSAPGKQFF. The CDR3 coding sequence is TGTGCCAGCAGTTTTGGAGGGACTAGCGCGCCGGGGAAGCAGTTCTTC.

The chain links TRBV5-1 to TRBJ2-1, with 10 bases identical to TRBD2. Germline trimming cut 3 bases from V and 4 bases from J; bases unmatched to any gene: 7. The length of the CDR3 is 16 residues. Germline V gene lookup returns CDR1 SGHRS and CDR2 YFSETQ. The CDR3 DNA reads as TGCGCCAGCAGCTGGAGCGGGAGGGCCGGATACAATGAGCAGTTCTTC. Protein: CASSWSGRAGYNEQFF.

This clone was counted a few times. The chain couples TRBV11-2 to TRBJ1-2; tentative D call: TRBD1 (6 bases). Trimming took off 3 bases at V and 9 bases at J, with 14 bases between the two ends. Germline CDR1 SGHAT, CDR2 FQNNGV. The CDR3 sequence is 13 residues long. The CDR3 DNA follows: TGTGCCAGCAGCTTCGGGGGGGCGCAGAGCTACACCTTC. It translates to CASSFGGAQSYTF.

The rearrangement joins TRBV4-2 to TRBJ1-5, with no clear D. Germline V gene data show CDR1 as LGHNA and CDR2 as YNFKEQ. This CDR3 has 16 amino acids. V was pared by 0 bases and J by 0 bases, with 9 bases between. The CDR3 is CASSQESGSSNQPQHF. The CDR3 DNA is TGTGCCAGCAGCCAAGAATCGGGGAGTAGCAATCAGCCCCAGCATTTT.

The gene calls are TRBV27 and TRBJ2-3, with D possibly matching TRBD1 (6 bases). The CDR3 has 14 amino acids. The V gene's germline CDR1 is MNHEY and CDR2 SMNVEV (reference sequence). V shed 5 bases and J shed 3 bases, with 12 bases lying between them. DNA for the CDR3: TGTGCCAGCAGTCTGAGGACAGCGACAGATACGCAGTATTTT. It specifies CASSLRTATDTQYF.

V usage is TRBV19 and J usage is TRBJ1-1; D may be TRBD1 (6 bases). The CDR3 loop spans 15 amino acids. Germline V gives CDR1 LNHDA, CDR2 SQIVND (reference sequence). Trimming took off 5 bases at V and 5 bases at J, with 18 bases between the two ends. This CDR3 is CASSLTPDSWTEAFF. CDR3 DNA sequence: TGTGCCAGTAGTTTGACCCCGGACAGCTGGACTGAAGCTTTCTTT.

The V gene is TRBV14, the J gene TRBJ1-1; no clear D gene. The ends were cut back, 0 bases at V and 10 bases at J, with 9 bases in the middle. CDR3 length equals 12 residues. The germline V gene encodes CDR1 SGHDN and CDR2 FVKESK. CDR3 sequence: CASSQEGVRAFF. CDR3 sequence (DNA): TGTGCCAGCAGCCAAGAAGGAGTGCGAGCTTTCTTT.

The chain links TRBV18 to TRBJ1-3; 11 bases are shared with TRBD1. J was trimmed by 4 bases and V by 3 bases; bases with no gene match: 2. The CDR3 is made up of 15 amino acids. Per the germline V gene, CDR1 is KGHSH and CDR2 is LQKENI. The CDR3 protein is CASSPGQGEGNTIYF. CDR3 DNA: TGTGCCAGCTCACCGGGACAGGGGGAAGGAAACACCATATATTTT.

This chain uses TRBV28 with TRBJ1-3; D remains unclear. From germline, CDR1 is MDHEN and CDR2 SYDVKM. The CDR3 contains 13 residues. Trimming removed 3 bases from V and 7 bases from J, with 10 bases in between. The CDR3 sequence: CASSFLSENTIYF. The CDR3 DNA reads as TGTGCCAGCAGTTTCCTCAGCGAGAACACCATATATTTT. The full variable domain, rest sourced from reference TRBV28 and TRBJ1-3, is DVKVTQSSRYLVKRTGEKVFLECVQDMDHENMFWYRQDPGLGLRLIYFSYDVKMKEKGDIPEGYSVSREKKERFSLILESASTNQTSMYLCASSFLSENTIYFGEGSWLTVV.

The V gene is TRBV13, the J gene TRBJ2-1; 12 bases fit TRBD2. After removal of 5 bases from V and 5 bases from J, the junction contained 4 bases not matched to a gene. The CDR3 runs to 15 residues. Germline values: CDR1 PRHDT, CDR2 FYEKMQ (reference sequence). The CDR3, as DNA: TGTGCCAGCAGCCCCGGGACTAGCGGGCACAATGAGCAGTTCTTC. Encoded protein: CASSPGTSGHNEQFF. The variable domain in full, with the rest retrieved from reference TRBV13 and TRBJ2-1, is AAGVIQSPRHLIKEKRETATLKCYPIPRHDTVYWYQQGPGQDPQFLISFYEKMQSDKGSIPDRFSAQQFSDYHSELNMSSLELGDSALYFCASSPGTSGHNEQFFGPGTRLTVL.

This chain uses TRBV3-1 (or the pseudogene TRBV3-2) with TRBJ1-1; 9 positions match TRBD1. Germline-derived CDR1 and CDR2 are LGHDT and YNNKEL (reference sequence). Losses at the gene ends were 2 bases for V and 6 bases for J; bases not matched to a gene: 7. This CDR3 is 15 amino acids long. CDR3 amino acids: CASSQTGTGRAEAFF. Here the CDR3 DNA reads TGTGCCAGCAGCCAAACGGGGACAGGGCGCGCTGAAGCTTTCTTT.

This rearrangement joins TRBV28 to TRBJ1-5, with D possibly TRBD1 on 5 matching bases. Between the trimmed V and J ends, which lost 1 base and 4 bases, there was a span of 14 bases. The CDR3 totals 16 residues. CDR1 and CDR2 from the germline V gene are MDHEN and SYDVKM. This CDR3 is CASSLFGGGWNQPQHF. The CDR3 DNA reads TGTGCCAGCAGTTTATTCGGGGGTGGTTGGAATCAGCCCCAGCATTTT.

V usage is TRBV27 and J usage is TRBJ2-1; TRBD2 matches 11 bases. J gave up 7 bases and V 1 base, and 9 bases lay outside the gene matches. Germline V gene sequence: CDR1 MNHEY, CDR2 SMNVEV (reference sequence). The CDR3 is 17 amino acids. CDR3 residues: CASSLWVLAGGWNEQFF. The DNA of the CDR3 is TGTGCCAGCAGTTTATGGGTCCTAGCGGGGGGCTGGAATGAGCAGTTCTTC.

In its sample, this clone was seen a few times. CDR3 in amino acids: CATSAGVYEQYF. Written as DNA, the CDR3 is TGTGCCACGTCTGCGGGGGTTTACGAGCAGTACTTC. The J gene is TRBJ2-7, the V gene TRBV2, with 7 bases identical to TRBD2. J lost 4 bases, V lost 10 bases, and 7 bases had no gene match. The CDR3 has 12 residues. CDR1 is SNHLY and CDR2 is FYNNEI in the germline V gene.

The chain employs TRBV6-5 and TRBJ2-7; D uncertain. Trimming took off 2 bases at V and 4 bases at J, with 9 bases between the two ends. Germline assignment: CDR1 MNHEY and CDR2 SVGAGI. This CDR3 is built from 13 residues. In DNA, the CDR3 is TGTGCCAGCAGTTACGCGTCGGAGTACGAGCAGTACTTC. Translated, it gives CASSYASEYEQYF.

CDR3 nucleotide sequence: TGTGCCAGCAGCCGAACGTCTACCCTGGACTGGGGTCGAAATGAGCAGTTCTTC. This sequence encodes CASSRTSTLDWGRNEQFF. J is TRBJ2-1 and V is TRBV7-9; weak D call: TRBD2 (5 bases). The CDR3 is 18 amino acids. Trimming left V 5 bases short and J 7 bases short, with 27 bases between. From germline, CDR1 is SEHNR and CDR2 FQNEAQ (reference sequence).

Here the CDR3 DNA reads TGTGCCAGCAGGACAGCGGGCTCGTACCAAGAGACCCAGTACTTC. This encodes CASRTAGSYQETQYF. J is TRBJ2-5 and V is TRBV7-2; tentatively, D is TRBD2 (6 bases). The CDR3 extends over 15 amino acids. Between the trimmed V and J ends, which lost 6 bases and 0 bases, there was a span of 14 bases. CDR1 is SGHTA and CDR2 is FQGNSA in the germline V gene.

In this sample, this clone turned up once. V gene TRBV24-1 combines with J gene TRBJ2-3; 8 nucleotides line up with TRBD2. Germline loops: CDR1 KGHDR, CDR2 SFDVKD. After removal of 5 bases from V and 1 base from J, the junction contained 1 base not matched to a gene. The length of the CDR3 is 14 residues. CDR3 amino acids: CATSGREGTDTQYF. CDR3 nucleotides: TGTGCCACCAGTGGGCGGGAGGGCACAGATACGCAGTATTTT.

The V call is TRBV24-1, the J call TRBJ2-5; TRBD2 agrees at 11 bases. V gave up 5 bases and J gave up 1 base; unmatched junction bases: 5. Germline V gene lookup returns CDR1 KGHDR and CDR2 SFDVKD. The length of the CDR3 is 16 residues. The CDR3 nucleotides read TGTGCCACCAGTGTTCGACTAGCGGGATCCCAAGAGACCCAGTACTTC. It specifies CATSVRLAGSQETQYF.

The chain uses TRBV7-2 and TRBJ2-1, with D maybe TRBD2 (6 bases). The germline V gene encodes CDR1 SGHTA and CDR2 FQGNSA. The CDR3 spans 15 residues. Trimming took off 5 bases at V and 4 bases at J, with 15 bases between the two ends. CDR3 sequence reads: CASSHGSGPYNEQFF. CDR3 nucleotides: TGTGCCAGCAGCCATGGAAGCGGGCCTTACAATGAGCAGTTCTTC.

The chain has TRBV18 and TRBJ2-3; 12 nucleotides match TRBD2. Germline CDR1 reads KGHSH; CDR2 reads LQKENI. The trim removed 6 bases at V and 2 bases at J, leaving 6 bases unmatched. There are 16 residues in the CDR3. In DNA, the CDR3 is TGTGCCAGCTCCCCCGGACTAGCGGGGAACACAGATACGCAGTATTTT. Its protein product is CASSPGLAGNTDTQYF.

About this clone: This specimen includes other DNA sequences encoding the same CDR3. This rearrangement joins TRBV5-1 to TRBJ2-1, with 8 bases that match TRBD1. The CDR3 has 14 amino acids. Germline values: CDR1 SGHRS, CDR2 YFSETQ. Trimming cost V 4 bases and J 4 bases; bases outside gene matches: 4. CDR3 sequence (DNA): TGCGCCAGCAGCGTGGGACAGGATTACAATGAGCAGTTCTTC. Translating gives CASSVGQDYNEQFF.

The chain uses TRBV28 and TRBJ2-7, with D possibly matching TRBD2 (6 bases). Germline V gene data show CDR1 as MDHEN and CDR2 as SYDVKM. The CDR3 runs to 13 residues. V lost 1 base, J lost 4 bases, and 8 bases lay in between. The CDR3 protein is CASSLLLAYEQYF. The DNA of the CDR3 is TGTGCCAGCAGTTTATTACTAGCTTACGAGCAGTACTTC. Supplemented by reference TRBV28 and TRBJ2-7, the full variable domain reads DVKVTQSSRYLVKRTGEKVFLECVQDMDHENMFWYRQDPGLGLRLIYFSYDVKMKEKGDIPEGYSVSREKKERFSLILESASTNQTSMYLCASSLLLAYEQYFGPGTRLTVT.

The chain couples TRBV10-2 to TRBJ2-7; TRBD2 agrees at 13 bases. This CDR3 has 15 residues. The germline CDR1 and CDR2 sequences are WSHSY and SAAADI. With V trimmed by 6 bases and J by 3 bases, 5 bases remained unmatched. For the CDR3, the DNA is TGCGCCAGCAGGGGGACTAGCGGGACCTTCTACGAGCAGTACTTC. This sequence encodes CASRGTSGTFYEQYF.

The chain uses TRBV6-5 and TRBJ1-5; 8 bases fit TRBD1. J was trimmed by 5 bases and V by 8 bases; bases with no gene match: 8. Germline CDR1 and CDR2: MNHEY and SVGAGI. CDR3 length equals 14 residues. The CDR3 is CASGQGNLHQPQHF. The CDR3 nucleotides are TGTGCCAGCGGACAGGGTAACCTTCATCAGCCCCAGCATTTT.

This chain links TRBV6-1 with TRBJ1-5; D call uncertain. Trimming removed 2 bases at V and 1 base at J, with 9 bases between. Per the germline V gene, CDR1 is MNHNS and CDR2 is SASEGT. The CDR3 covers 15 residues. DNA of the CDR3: TGTGCCAGCAGTGAAACCCCGGGGAGCAATCAGCCCCAGCATTTT. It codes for CASSETPGSNQPQHF.

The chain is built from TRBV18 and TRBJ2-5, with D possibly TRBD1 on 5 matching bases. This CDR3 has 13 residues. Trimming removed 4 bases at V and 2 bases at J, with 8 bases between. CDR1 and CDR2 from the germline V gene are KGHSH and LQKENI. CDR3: CASSQGQQETQYF. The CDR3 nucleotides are TGTGCCAGCTCACAGGGGCAACAAGAGACCCAGTACTTC. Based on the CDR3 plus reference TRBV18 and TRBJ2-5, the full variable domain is NAGVMQNPRHLVRRRGQEARLRCSPMKGHSHVYWYRQLPEEGLKFMVYLQKENIIDESGMPKERFSAEFPKEGPSILRIQQVVRGDSAAYFCASSQGQQETQYFGPGTRLLVL.

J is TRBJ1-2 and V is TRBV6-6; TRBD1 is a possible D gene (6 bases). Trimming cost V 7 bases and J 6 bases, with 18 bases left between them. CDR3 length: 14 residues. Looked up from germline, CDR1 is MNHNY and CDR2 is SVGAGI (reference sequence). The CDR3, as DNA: TGTGCCAGCACCAAATGGGGCAGGGGCCATGGCTACACCTTC. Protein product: CASTKWGRGHGYTF.

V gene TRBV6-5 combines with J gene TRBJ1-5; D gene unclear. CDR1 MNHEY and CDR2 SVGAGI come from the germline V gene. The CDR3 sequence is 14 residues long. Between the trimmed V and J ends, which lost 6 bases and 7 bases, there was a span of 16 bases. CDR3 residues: CASRSTGFGQPQHF. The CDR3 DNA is TGTGCCAGCAGATCGACGGGTTTTGGACAGCCCCAGCATTTT.

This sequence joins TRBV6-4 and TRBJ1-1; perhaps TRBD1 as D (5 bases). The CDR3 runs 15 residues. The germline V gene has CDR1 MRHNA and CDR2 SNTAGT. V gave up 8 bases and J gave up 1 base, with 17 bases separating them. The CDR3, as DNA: TGTGCCAGCGGTCAGGGTTTCCCCAAGAACACTGAAGCTTTCTTT. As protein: CASGQGFPKNTEAFF.